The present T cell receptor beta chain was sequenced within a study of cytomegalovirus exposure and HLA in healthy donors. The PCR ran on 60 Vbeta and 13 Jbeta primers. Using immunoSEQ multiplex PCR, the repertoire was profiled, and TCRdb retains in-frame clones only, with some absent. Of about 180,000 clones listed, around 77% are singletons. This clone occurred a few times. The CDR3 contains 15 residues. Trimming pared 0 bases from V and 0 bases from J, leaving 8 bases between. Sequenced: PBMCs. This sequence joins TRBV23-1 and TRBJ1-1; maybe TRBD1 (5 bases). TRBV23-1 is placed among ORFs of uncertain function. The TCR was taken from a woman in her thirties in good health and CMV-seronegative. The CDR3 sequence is CASSQSPTVNTEAFF. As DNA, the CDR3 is TGCGCCAGCAGTCAATCCCCGACAGTGAACACTGAAGCTTTCTTT.